The 31 T cell receptor beta chains listed next were all sequenced from one sample in a study of blood T cell repertoires in COVID-19. Using immunoSEQ multiplex PCR, the repertoire was profiled, and TCRdb retains in-frame clones only, with some absent. The table has around 110,000 clones, roughly 85% seen once. Sample: peripheral blood. All receptors come from a man aged 25 to 45 with acute or convalescent COVID-19.

The J gene is TRBJ2-1, the V gene TRBV4-2; 10 nucleotides line up with TRBD1. V shed 4 bases, J shed 3 bases, and the junction held 3 bases outside the gene matches. The CDR3 covers 15 residues. CDR1 LGHNA and CDR2 YNFKEQ come from the germline V gene. CDR3 nucleotide sequence: TGTGCCAGCAGCCCCGGACAGGGGGTCTACAATGAGCAGTTCTTC. Its translation is CASSPGQGVYNEQFF.

The chain links TRBV7-3 to TRBJ2-2; 9 bases are a match to TRBD1. V shed 3 bases, J shed 2 bases, and the junction held 7 bases outside the gene matches. The CDR3 length is 17 residues. Germline CDR1 and CDR2: SGHTA and FQGTGA. The CDR3 loop reads CASSFTPGQGNTGELFF. CDR3 DNA sequence: TGTGCCAGCAGCTTCACACCGGGACAGGGAAACACCGGGGAGCTGTTTTTT.

This clone showed up just once. This sequence joins TRBV9 and TRBJ2-3; 8 bases match TRBD2. V dropped 0 bases and J dropped 0; count of bases not matched to a gene: 15. The germline V gene encodes CDR1 SGDLS and CDR2 YYNGEE. The CDR3 extends over 20 amino acids. The CDR3 DNA follows: TGTGCCAGCAGCGTAGGGGTAGCGGGAAGTCTATCCCCTAGCACAGATACGCAGTATTTT. The encoded protein is CASSVGVAGSLSPSTDTQYF.

The chain employs TRBV6-5 and TRBJ2-3; D call uncertain. The CDR3 consists of 15 residues. CDR1 is MNHEY and CDR2 is SVGAGI in the germline V gene. Trimming stripped 3 bases from V and 5 bases from J, with 15 bases between. The CDR3 DNA sequence: TGTGCCAGCAGTTATAACGTCCGACCGGGAGATACGCAGTATTTT. Its protein is CASSYNVRPGDTQYF.

V is TRBV28 and J is TRBJ2-7, with 7 nucleotides matching TRBD1. This CDR3 region has 13 residues. Germline V gives CDR1 MDHEN, CDR2 SYDVKM. After removal of 5 bases from V and 3 bases from J, the junction contained 4 bases not matched to a gene. The CDR3 coding sequence is TGTGCCAGCAGTCCCGGACAGGACTACGAGCAGTACGTC. As protein: CASSPGQDYEQYV.

The chain joins TRBV5-1 to TRBJ2-7; 12 bases align to TRBD2. Germline-derived CDR1 and CDR2 are SGHRS and YFSETQ. V was pared by 9 bases and J by 2 bases, with 6 bases of the junction left unmatched. The CDR3 loop spans 14 amino acids. In nucleotides, the CDR3 is TGCGCCACCAAAAGACTAGCGGGGGCCTACGAGCAGTACTTC. This codes for CATKRLAGAYEQYF.

The chain carries TRBV4-1 and TRBJ2-1, with D hard to call. The V end was cut by 0 bases, the J end by 1 base, with 13 bases between. The CDR3 contains 17 residues. Looked up from germline, CDR1 is MGHRA and CDR2 is YSYEKL. The CDR3 DNA sequence: TGCGCCAGCAGCCAAGAAGAGGCCTTTGGATCCTACAATGAGCAGTTCTTC. Translated: CASSQEEAFGSYNEQFF.

In DNA form, the CDR3 reads TGTGCCAGCAGTCTGGGGAGCGGCGGGGAGCTGTTTTTT. Its translation: CASSLGSGGELFF. This rearrangement joins TRBV6-2 or TRBV6-3 to TRBJ2-2; maybe TRBD2 (5 bases). The CDR3 consists of 13 residues. Trimming took off 5 bases at V and 7 bases at J, with 11 bases between the two ends. Germline loops: CDR1 MNHEY, CDR2 SVGEGT.

The CDR3 DNA reads TGTGCCAGCAGCACATCAGGGGGCGCAAGCTATGGCTACACCTTC. This translates into CASSTSGGASYGYTF. The rearrangement links TRBV7-2 to TRBJ1-2, with TRBD1 matching over 8 bases. The CDR3 sequence is 15 residues long. CDR1 and CDR2 (germline): SGHTA, FQGNSA. J gave up 4 bases and V 5 bases, and 9 bases lay outside the gene matches.

This clone was found once. The chain couples TRBV11-2 to TRBJ2-1; D possibly corresponds to TRBD1 (5 bases). Germline assignment: CDR1 SGHAT and CDR2 FQNNGV. V was pared by 8 bases and J by 9 bases, with 17 bases between. The CDR3 has 13 amino acids. This chain's CDR3 is CASAQGVYLEQFF. CDR3 nucleotide sequence: TGTGCCAGCGCCCAAGGGGTGTATCTTGAGCAGTTCTTC. The entire variable domain, with the rest obtained from reference TRBV11-2 and TRBJ2-1, is as follows: EAGVAQSPRYKIIEKRQSVAFWCNPISGHATLYWYQQILGQGPKLLIQFQNNGVVDDSQLPKDRFSAERLKGVDSTLKIQPAKLEDSAVYLCASAQGVYLEQFFGPGTRLTVL.

The gene calls are TRBV5-1 and TRBJ2-1; 7 positions match TRBD2. The CDR3 covers 15 residues. V lost 1 base and J lost 5; bases outside the gene matches: 6. Germline V gives CDR1 SGHRS, CDR2 YFSETQ. The CDR3 here is CASSLLNGRHNEQFF. The CDR3 region has the DNA TGCGCCAGCAGCTTGTTAAACGGGAGGCACAATGAGCAGTTCTTC.

This clone has only a few counts. V is TRBV7-2 and J is TRBJ1-5, with unresolved D. This CDR3 contains 12 residues. The V and J ends lost 5 bases and 3 bases respectively, with 5 bases between them. Germline assignment: CDR1 SGHTA and CDR2 FQGNSA. The CDR3 DNA is TGTGCCAGCAGCCGAGACAATCAGCCCCAGCATTTT. Protein sequence: CASSRDNQPQHF.

The J gene is TRBJ2-7, the V gene TRBV27; 7 bases agree with TRBD2. J lost 6 bases, V lost 0 bases, and 5 bases had no gene match. The CDR3 totals 14 residues. CDR1 and CDR2 (germline): MNHEY, SMNVEV (reference sequence). The CDR3 loop is CASSLSGGFSEQYV. The CDR3 DNA reads TGTGCCAGCAGTTTATCGGGAGGGTTCTCCGAGCAGTACGTC.

The rearrangement joins TRBV19 to TRBJ1-2; D possibly corresponds to TRBD1 (5 bases). CDR1 and CDR2 from the germline V gene are LNHDA and SQIVND (reference sequence). Trimming removed 5 bases at V and 3 bases at J, with 10 bases between. The CDR3 loop spans 13 amino acids. The CDR3 spells CASSLGGHYGYTF. The CDR3 nucleotides read TGTGCCAGTAGTCTGGGGGGACACTATGGCTACACCTTC.

Only a few counts were recorded for this clone. For the CDR3, the DNA is TGTGCCAGCAGCTTAGGACAGGGGGGACGAGAGACCCAGTACTTC. This encodes CASSLGQGGRETQYF. This chain uses TRBV7-2 with TRBJ2-5; 9 bases align to TRBD1. CDR1 and CDR2 (germline): SGHTA, FQGNSA. CDR3 size: 15 residues. J gave up 4 bases and V 1 base, and 4 bases lay outside the gene matches.

The rearrangement links TRBV6-5 to TRBJ2-7; TRBD1 matches 8 bases. The CDR3 length is 15 residues. V dropped 5 bases and J dropped 3; count of bases not matched to a gene: 9. CDR1 MNHEY and CDR2 SVGAGI come from the germline V gene. This CDR3 is CASSRQGLGNYEQYF. CDR3 DNA sequence: TGTGCCAGCAGTCGACAGGGGCTCGGCAACTACGAGCAGTACTTC.

The chain links TRBV29-1 to TRBJ1-1; TRBD1 agrees at 7 bases. This CDR3 is built from 14 residues. CDR1 is SQVTM, CDR2 ANQGSEA, per germline. Trimming cost V 4 bases and J 1 base; bases outside gene matches: 6. In DNA, the CDR3 is TGCAGCGTTGCCCGGGACAGCTCGAACACTGAAGCTTTCTTT. Translated, it gives CSVARDSSNTEAFF.

V and J are TRBV7-2 and TRBJ2-1; the match to TRBD1 covers 8 bases. The ends lost 3 bases at V and 9 bases at J; junction bases unmatched: 1. The germline V gene encodes CDR1 SGHTA and CDR2 FQGNSA. The CDR3 consists of 12 residues. The CDR3 nucleotides read TGTGCCAGCAGCTTTACAGGGGGTGAGCAGTTCTTC. It is translated as CASSFTGGEQFF.

CDR3 coding DNA: TGCGCCAGCAGACTGGAGGGGACAGGATGGGAGACCCAGTACTTC. Protein sequence: CASRLEGTGWETQYF. The chain is built from TRBV5-1 and TRBJ2-5; 8 bases are a match to TRBD1. Trimming took 5 bases from V and 5 from J; bases not matched to a gene: 11. Germline loops: CDR1 SGHRS, CDR2 YFSETQ. CDR3 length equals 15 residues.

The genes are TRBV29-1 and TRBJ1-2, with 8 positions matching TRBD1. The V segment lost 3 bases and the J segment 6 bases; nucleotides outside the gene matches: 6. The germline gives CDR1 SQVTM, CDR2 ANQGSEA. CDR3 length: 13 amino acids. The CDR3 coding sequence is TGCAGCGTTGATCGGACAGGGAGGGATGGCTACACCTTC. Encoded protein: CSVDRTGRDGYTF.

This chain connects TRBV27 to TRBJ1-4, with 7 bases lining up with TRBD1. The V gene end was trimmed by 5 bases and the J gene end by 8 bases; junction bases not matched to a gene: 11. Germline lookup yields CDR1 MNHEY and CDR2 SMNVEV (reference sequence). The length of the CDR3 is 15 residues. The CDR3 protein is CASSPTTGRGEKLFF. The CDR3 DNA follows: TGTGCCAGCAGTCCGACGACAGGGAGAGGGGAAAAACTGTTTTTT.

CDR3 nucleotides: TGTGCCAGCAGCTTACTGGGGCCAGCTTTTAATTCACCCCTCCACTTT. Translating gives CASSLLGPAFNSPLHF. The V and J genes are TRBV11-2 and TRBJ1-6; perhaps TRBD1 as D (5 bases). The CDR3 has 16 residues. CDR1 is SGHAT, CDR2 FQNNGV, per germline. Trimming pared 2 bases from V and 6 bases from J, leaving 14 bases between.

This chain uses TRBV19 with TRBJ1-4; weak D call: TRBD1 (5 bases). V was cut by 3 bases and J by 7 bases, with 15 bases left in between. CDR1 and CDR2 (germline): LNHDA, SQIVND (reference sequence). This CDR3 has 15 residues. CDR3 sequence: CASSIGGTRGEKLFF. The CDR3 DNA sequence: TGTGCCAGTAGTATTGGGGGGACTCGGGGTGAAAAACTGTTTTTT.

V is TRBV5-1 and J is TRBJ1-1; D uncertain. V was pared by 0 bases and J by 0 bases, with 18 bases between. Germline V gene lookup returns CDR1 SGHRS and CDR2 YFSETQ. The CDR3 length is 18 residues. The CDR3 DNA reads as TGCGCCAGCAGCTTGGTCCCCTTAACAGTTACCATGAACACTGAAGCTTTCTTT. It translates to CASSLVPLTVTMNTEAFF.

The rearrangement uses TRBV27 and TRBJ2-4; D is unclear. In germline, CDR1 is MNHEY, CDR2 SMNVEV (reference sequence). CDR3 size: 14 residues. V was cut by 7 bases and J by 0 bases, with 10 bases left in between. The CDR3 reads CASKEQLAKNIQYF. CDR3 nucleotide sequence: TGTGCCAGCAAAGAACAGCTAGCCAAAAACATTCAGTACTTC.

This clone was seen ten or more times. The chain couples TRBV2 to TRBJ1-1; 7 positions match TRBD1. The CDR3 consists of 16 residues. Trimming removed 7 bases from V and 1 base from J; junction bases left unmatched: 12. Germline V gene lookup returns CDR1 SNHLY and CDR2 FYNNEI. The CDR3 DNA reads TGTGCCAGCAATCGACAGGGCGAGTCTCAGAACACTGAAGCTTTCTTT. Encoded protein: CASNRQGESQNTEAFF.

This clone showed up many times. The chain links TRBV23-1 to TRBJ1-2, with 8 bases identical to TRBD1. TRBV23-1 is annotated as an ORF whose role is uncertain. V was clipped by 10 bases and J by 8 bases; unmatched bases: 9. The CDR3 extends over 12 amino acids. CDR3 bases: TGCGCCACCCGGACAGGGTTGATCGGCTACACCTTC. Translated, it gives CATRTGLIGYTF.

The chain employs TRBV5-5 and TRBJ1-5; D unclear. V shed 3 bases and J shed 0 bases, with 10 bases lying between them. Per germline, CDR1 SGHKS and CDR2 YYEKEE (reference sequence). The CDR3 is 15 amino acids. CDR3 bases: TGTGCCAGCAGCTCTAGGTTGAATAGCAATCAGCCCCAGCATTTT. Protein sequence: CASSSRLNSNQPQHF.

The rearrangement links TRBV6-6 to TRBJ1-5; no clear D gene. There are 15 residues in the CDR3. Germline assignment: CDR1 MNHNY and CDR2 SVGAGI (reference sequence). Trimming took 0 bases from V and 6 from J, leaving 12 bases between them. The CDR3 sequence is CASSYSSGEGQPQHF. CDR3 nucleotide sequence: TGTGCCAGCAGTTACTCTTCCGGGGAGGGTCAGCCCCAGCATTTT.

The chain links TRBV19 to TRBJ2-3; 10 nucleotides align to TRBD2. CDR3 length: 16 residues. Germline CDR1 LNHDA, CDR2 SQIVND (reference sequence). The ends lost 2 bases at V and 2 bases at J; junction bases unmatched: 4. The chain's CDR3 is CASSILTSGDTDTQYF. CDR3 DNA sequence: TGTGCCAGTAGTATATTAACTAGCGGGGACACAGATACGCAGTATTTT.

V gene TRBV30 combines with J gene TRBJ1-6; 9 positions agree with TRBD1. The CDR3 extends over 15 amino acids. Germline values: CDR1 GTSNPN, CDR2 SVGIG (reference sequence). J was trimmed by 8 bases and V by 1 base; bases with no gene match: 6. CDR3 DNA sequence: TGTGCCTGGAGTGGCCGGGACAGGGTTTATTCACCCCTCCACTTT. Translating it yields CAWSGRDRVYSPLHF.